This T cell receptor (beta chain) is drawn from a study of T cell responses to AZD1222 COVID-19 vaccine (dated by TCRdb to 2020 to 2023). Some background on the complete study: AZD1222 recipients given second doses at about 4 weeks or at about 12 weeks were pooled, since spike-specific TCR depth and breadth were not found to differ between the two schedules. TCR sequencing covered over 230 trial participants: some 210 given two doses of AZD1222 and 26 given two doses of MenACWY control vaccine. Trial participants were enrolled into age subgroups of 18-55, 56-69 and 70-plus years, which contained around 150, 29 and 61 TCR-sequenced participants, respectively.

This specimen's time point label, per the study, means: baseline before first vaccination. The vaccinee samples were drawn from two UK trials, COV001 and COV002, one of which was a single-blind randomized controlled phase 2/3 trial testing AZD1222 (ChAdOx1 nCoV-19) in healthy adults. For TCRbeta chain sequencing, PBMC samples from trial participants were taken at day 0 and at day 28 after the second dose. The V end gives up 2 bases and the J end 3 bases, leaving 4 bases in the junction not matched to a gene. The CDR3 contains 15 residues, cysteine and phenylalanine counted. Only CDR3 DNA is held: 45 bases, read in frame from base 1. From the germline V gene (reference sequence), CDR1 is LNHDA and CDR2 is SQIVND. This clone was seen only a few times. Its antigen is unknown. Base qualities are missing; no much larger clone stands one base away. General study outcomes and caveats: In the small 56-69-year group, the increase in depth fell short of significance, most likely because of low power. The whole spike protein was spanned by vaccine-associated CD4 TCRs, and dominant responses were seen in regions 160-218 and 743-854. After two AZD1222 doses, spike-specific TCR breadth and depth were significantly higher than at day 0 and than in MenACWY recipients. Participants were mostly white British, with more females than males. The authors suggested clonal diversity may have been underestimated. Because no day 14 peak-response samples were available, repertoires were characterized only after the peak T cell response. Reportedly, close to half of the unique spike-specific TCRs recognized epitopes lying outside the regions that are mutated in the B.1.351 and B.1.1.7 variants. Conclusions about previously exposed vaccinees are limited, since just five or six AZD1222 recipients were seropositive for SARS-CoV-2 at baseline.

The CDR3 regions of human TCRbeta chains were analyzed by immunosequencing. The published analysis was carried out like this. TCRs in the repertoires were compared against a reference library of SARS-CoV-2-specific TCRs that had been generated with the MIRA antigen-specificity platform. Breadth was defined as the fraction of unique TCRs that were SARS-CoV-2-associated. Depth was defined as the fraction of total T cells that were SARS-CoV-2-associated. Using the MIRA data, each spike-specific TCR was assigned both to the spike region to which the TCR was reactive and to a CD4 or CD8 class. Log10-transformed breadth and depth values were compared by one-way ANOVA with Sidak's multiple comparisons tests. TCRdb stores this immuneACCESS table with in-frame sequences only. Part of the clones is absent; in the studies checked, under half of the shortfall reflects unresolved V genes, and no reason is known for the rest. V and J calls plus clone size are reproduced from that table; the DNA served to infer D and trimming. Recorded for this sample are over 100,000 clones; approximately 90% of them occurred a single time. Of the sample, roughly 7.2% falls within the top ten clones.

The receptor chain draws on TRBV19 and TRBJ2-5; TRBD2 aligns with 9 central bases. The material sequenced was peripheral blood, taken on day 0 of AZD1222 vaccination. The TCR originated in an adult in good health. In nucleotides, the sequence is TGTGCCAGTAGTATATTTAGCGGGGGCAAAGAGACCCAGTACTTC. The translation is CASSIFSGGKETQYF.